Presented here are 20 T cell receptor beta chains from one specimen sequenced in a study of shared T cell receptors in the human thymus. Generated by immunoSEQ multiplex PCR, the TCRdb table keeps only in-frame clones and is missing some. Here the sample spans about 660,000 clones, around 89% being singletons. These same records also appear under a second study, on human thymus T cells.

The sequenced material came from thymocytes. The receptor set was obtained from a boy under three years old with a congenital heart defect.

The V call is TRBV27, the J call TRBJ2-7, with D possibly matching TRBD1 (6 bases). V was trimmed by 5 bases and J by 0 bases, leaving 11 bases between them. CDR1 and CDR2 (germline): MNHEY, SMNVEV (reference sequence). The CDR3 length is 14 residues. In DNA form, the CDR3 reads TGTGCCAGCAGTGGCCGGGACACCTCCTACGAGCAGTACTTC. Translating gives CASSGRDTSYEQYF.

Points on this clone: This sample also contains other DNA sequences that code for the same CDR3. The chain employs TRBV5-1 and TRBJ2-7, with 10 bases that match TRBD1. Losses at the gene ends were 4 bases for V and 1 base for J; bases not matched to a gene: 2. Germline CDR1 and CDR2: SGHRS and YFSETQ. This CDR3 comprises 14 residues. The CDR3 is CASSRDRGSYEQYF. CDR3 DNA sequence: TGCGCCAGCAGCCGGGACAGGGGTTCCTACGAGCAGTACTTC.

As for this clone: The same CDR3 can be traced to other DNA sequences in this sample. The chain recombines TRBV6-5 with TRBJ2-7, with 9 bases identical to TRBD2. The CDR3 consists of 15 residues. The V gene's germline CDR1 is MNHEY and CDR2 SVGAGI. V trimming: 2 bases; J trimming: 1 base; junction bases outside the gene matches: 3. CDR3 bases: TGTGCCAGCAGTTACGGTCTAGCGGGATCCTACGAGCAGTACTTC. Encoded protein: CASSYGLAGSYEQYF.

The chain has TRBV7-6 and TRBJ2-7; 9 bases map to TRBD1. CDR3 length: 13 residues. Germline assignment: CDR1 SGHVS and CDR2 FNYEAQ. Trimming took 7 bases from V and 3 from J; bases not matched to a gene: 4. The CDR3 DNA follows: TGTGCCAGCAACATGGGACAGGGCTACGAGCAGTACTTC. It specifies CASNMGQGYEQYF.

The chain links TRBV5-1 to TRBJ2-3, with D possibly matching TRBD1 (5 bases). Germline CDR1 is SGHRS and CDR2 is YFSETQ. This CDR3 has 14 residues. The V and J ends lost 0 bases and 5 bases respectively, with 10 bases between them. In DNA form, the CDR3 reads TGCGCCAGCAGCTTGGCCAAGGGGTTAGATACGCAGTATTTT. It specifies CASSLAKGLDTQYF.

This clone showed up just a few times. This sequence joins TRBV4-3 and TRBJ2-7, with no clear D. CDR3 length: 15 residues. V was trimmed by 2 bases and J by 0 bases, leaving 11 bases between them. The germline gives CDR1 LGHNA, CDR2 YSLEER. CDR3 sequence reads: CASSQHFQVSYEQYF. Here the CDR3 DNA reads TGCGCCAGCAGCCAACACTTTCAGGTCTCCTACGAGCAGTACTTC.

Details on this clone: The junction and the germline gene differ at one end; a read error may be behind it. V and J are TRBV7-7 and TRBJ2-1; the match to TRBD2 covers 16 bases. The germline V gene has CDR1 SSHAT and CDR2 FNYEAQ (reference sequence). This CDR3 is built from 16 residues. DNA for the CDR3: TGTGCTAGCAGCTCGGGACTAGCGGGAGGGGCCTTTGAGCAGTTCTTC. Translation gives CASSSGLAGGAFEQFF.

J is TRBJ1-5 and V is TRBV10-2; D is unresolved. V lost 3 bases to trimming and J lost 0 bases, with 6 bases between them. The CDR3 length is 14 residues. Per germline, CDR1 WSHSY and CDR2 SAAADI. This chain's CDR3 is CASSEVVSNQPQHF. CDR3 DNA: TGCGCCAGCAGTGAAGTAGTTAGCAATCAGCCCCAGCATTTT.

The V and J genes are TRBV5-1 and TRBJ2-7, with 11 positions matching TRBD1. Germline CDR1 SGHRS, CDR2 YFSETQ. This CDR3 is built from 14 residues. With 3 bases clipped from V and 3 bases from J, the junction kept 2 bases outside the gene matches. For the CDR3, the DNA is TGCGCCAGCAGCTCCGGGACAGGGGGCTACGAGCAGTACTTC. Protein product: CASSSGTGGYEQYF.

This clone has only one observation. The V and J genes are TRBV27 and TRBJ1-4; no clear D. Germline lookup yields CDR1 MNHEY and CDR2 SMNVEV (reference sequence). The CDR3 is 16 amino acids. V was cut by 8 bases and J by 6 bases, with 22 bases left in between. CDR3 DNA sequence: TGTGCCAGCGGATTACAGAAGACTAAGCTTCATGAAAAACTGTTTTTT. Its translation is CASGLQKTKLHEKLFF.

This clone was seen once. The gene calls are TRBV28 and TRBJ2-7; 12 bases match TRBD2. CDR3 length: 16 amino acids. Germline V lookup: CDR1 MDHEN, CDR2 SYDVKM. J lost 3 bases, V lost 6 bases, and 9 bases had no gene match. DNA for the CDR3: TGTGCCAGCAGGCCGGGGGGACTAGCGGGTCGCTACGAGCAGTACTTC. It specifies CASRPGGLAGRYEQYF.

The CDR3 loop is CASSRGNQPQHF. The CDR3 DNA reads TGTGCCAGCAGCAGGGGGAATCAGCCCCAGCATTTT. This sequence joins TRBV13 and TRBJ1-5; possibly TRBD1 for D (6 bases). The CDR3 sequence is 12 residues long. Deletions cut 5 bases from V and 4 bases from J, with 6 bases between. From germline, CDR1 is PRHDT and CDR2 FYEKMQ (reference sequence).

This chain joins TRBV4-2 and TRBJ2-2; 13 bases are a match to TRBD2. V gave up 4 bases and J gave up 7 bases; unmatched junction bases: 9. CDR3 length: 17 amino acids. Germline CDR1 and CDR2: LGHNA and YNFKEQ. CDR3 amino acids: CASSPGGTSGKVGELFF. The CDR3, as DNA: TGTGCCAGCAGCCCCGGCGGGACTAGCGGGAAGGTCGGGGAGCTGTTTTTT.

This clone was observed a single time. The rearrangement joins TRBV5-1 to TRBJ2-7; weak D call: TRBD1 (5 bases). V was shortened by 0 bases and J by 5 bases, with 21 bases between the two germline ends. The CDR3 has 17 amino acids. Germline V lookup: CDR1 SGHRS, CDR2 YFSETQ. CDR3 amino acids: CASSLVWGQGRCHEQYF. The CDR3, as DNA: TGCGCCAGCAGCTTGGTCTGGGGCCAGGGTCGATGTCACGAGCAGTACTTC. The full variable domain, with the rest looked up from reference TRBV5-1 and TRBJ2-7, is KAGVTQTPRYLIKTRGQQVTLSCSPISGHRSVSWYQQTPGQGLQFLFEYFSETQRNKGNFPGRFSGRQFSNSRSEMNVSTLELGDSALYLCASSLVWGQGRCHEQYFGPGTRLTVT.

This clone was counted a few times. The V gene is TRBV10-2, the J gene TRBJ1-3; D gene unclear. V was pared by 4 bases and J by 2 bases, with 12 bases between. The CDR3 totals 15 residues. Germline loops: CDR1 WSHSY, CDR2 SAAADI. CDR3 protein: CASSVRRGAGNTIYF. CDR3 nucleotide sequence: TGCGCCAGCAGTGTCCGACGCGGTGCTGGAAACACCATATATTTT.

This chain links TRBV11-1 with TRBJ1-1; TRBD1 agrees at 10 bases. The junction had 5 bases not matched to a gene; V was cut back by 5 bases and J by 2 bases. The CDR3 totals 15 residues. Germline values: CDR1 SGHAT, CDR2 FQDESV (reference sequence). DNA for the CDR3: TGTGCCAGCAGCCCGGACAGGGGGATAAACACTGAAGCTTTCTTT. Protein: CASSPDRGINTEAFF.

The V and J genes are TRBV5-1 and TRBJ1-4; possibly TRBD1 for D (5 bases). V was shortened by 5 bases and J by 14 bases, with 22 bases between the two germline ends. CDR3 size: 14 residues. Per the germline V gene, CDR1 is SGHRS and CDR2 is YFSETQ. CDR3 amino acids: CASREGTIQAPLFF. CDR3 nucleotide sequence: TGCGCCAGCAGAGAGGGGACTATACAGGCTCCGCTGTTTTTT.

The CDR3 loop reads CASSGRLETTDTQYF. CDR3 in DNA: TGTGCCAGCAGCGGTAGACTAGAGACCACAGATACGCAGTATTTT. The chain carries TRBV9 and TRBJ2-3; possible D gene TRBD2, 6 bases. The CDR3 has 15 residues. V lost 3 bases, J lost 2 bases, and 13 bases lay in between. The germline gives CDR1 SGDLS, CDR2 YYNGEE. The full variable domain, rest sourced from reference TRBV9 and TRBJ2-3, is DSGVTQTPKHLITATGQRVTLRCSPRSGDLSVYWYQQSLDQGLQFLIQYYNGEERAKGNILERFSAQQFPDLHSELNLSSLELGDSALYFCASSGRLETTDTQYFGPGTRLTVL.

This clone was seen only once. The chain couples TRBV7-2 to TRBJ2-7, with TRBD2 matching 12 bases. The CDR3 contains 16 residues. Germline V CDR1 and CDR2: SGHTA, FQGNSA. V trimming: 3 bases; J trimming: 6 bases; junction bases outside the gene matches: 9. Here the CDR3 reads CASSLALAGGPSEQYF. The CDR3 DNA follows: TGTGCCAGCAGCTTGGCTCTAGCGGGAGGGCCGAGCGAGCAGTACTTC. Filled out from reference TRBV7-2 and TRBJ2-7, the complete variable domain reads GAGVSQSPSNKVTEKGKDVELRCDPISGHTALYWYRQSLGQGLEFLIYFQGNSAPDKSGLPSDRFSAERTGGSVSTLTIQRTQQEDSAVYLCASSLALAGGPSEQYFGPGTRLTVT.

The chain recombines TRBV28 with TRBJ1-2, with D perhaps matching TRBD1 (6 bases). With 6 bases removed from V and 4 bases from J, the gap between germline ends came to 12 bases. This CDR3 is 13 amino acids long. Germline loops: CDR1 MDHEN, CDR2 SYDVKM. The CDR3 is CASRSPGVYGYTF. The CDR3 DNA reads as TGTGCCAGCAGATCACCAGGGGTCTATGGCTACACCTTC.